This TCR beta chain was retrieved from a study of shared clonotypes between healthy human individuals. The CDR3 has 15 amino acids. With 3 bases removed from V and 5 bases from J, the gap between germline ends came to 13 bases. CDR1 and CDR2 (germline): LNHDA, SQIVND (reference sequence). TCRdb keeps only in-frame clones here, not all; method: immunoSEQ multiplex PCR. The sample holds about a million clones, 70% to 85% seen once. This sequence was found in a man between 18 and 35 years old in good health. Input material: memory CD4+ T cells sorted from blood. Subset of the sample: CD45RA-negative fraction. This chain joins TRBV19 and TRBJ2-2; D gene uncertain. Here the CDR3 reads CASSIGLIGTGELFF. CDR3 nucleotide sequence: TGTGCCAGTAGTATCGGGCTAATCGGGACCGGGGAGCTGTTTTTT.